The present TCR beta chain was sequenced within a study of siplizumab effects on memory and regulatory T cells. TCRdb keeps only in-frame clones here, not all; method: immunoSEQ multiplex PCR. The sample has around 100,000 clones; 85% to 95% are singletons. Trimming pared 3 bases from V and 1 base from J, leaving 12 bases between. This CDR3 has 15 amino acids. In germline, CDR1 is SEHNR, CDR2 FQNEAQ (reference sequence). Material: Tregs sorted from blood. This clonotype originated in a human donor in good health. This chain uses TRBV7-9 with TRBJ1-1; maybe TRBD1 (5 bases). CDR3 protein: CASSLKGGANTEAFF. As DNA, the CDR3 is TGTGCCAGCAGCTTGAAGGGAGGGGCGAACACTGAAGCTTTCTTT.